The sequence of this T cell receptor (beta chain) was determined in a study of OX40 agonist ivuxolimab in advanced cancers. Background on the study: Ivuxolimab, an agonistic anti-OX40 (CD134) antibody, was given to patients. Whole-study results and caveats: At doses 0.1 to 3.0 mg/kg, CD4+ and CD8+ clones expanded. On average, a greater number of expanded clones characterised CD8+ T cells relative to CD4+.

The timepoints at which blood was sampled were baseline, cycle 4 day 1, and cycle 7 day 1. Trimming pared 2 bases from V and 3 bases from J, leaving 20 bases between. Germline V gene lookup returns CDR1 GTSNPN and CDR2 SVGIG (reference sequence). The CDR3 totals 16 residues. Assay used: immunoSEQ multiplex PCR; TCRdb lists only in-frame clones, some missing. The data show about 70,000 clones, roughly 90% seen once. In regard to this clone: Its antigen is not identified.

J is TRBJ2-7 and V is TRBV30, with D maybe TRBD2 (5 bases). The TCR sequence derives from an adult with an advanced solid tumor such as melanoma, head and neck, liver or kidney cancer. The sequencing used CD4+ or CD8+ T cells sorted from blood, collected in a trial of the OX40 agonist ivuxolimab. The chain's CDR3 is CAWSSMVANSGYEQYF. DNA for the CDR3: TGTGCCTGGAGTTCTATGGTAGCGAATTCAGGCTACGAGCAGTACTTC. The full variable domain, its missing parts supplied by reference TRBV30 and TRBJ2-7, is SQTIHQWPATLVQPVGSPLSLECTVEGTSNPNLYWYRQAAGRGLQLLFYSVGIGQISSEVPQNLSASRPQDRQFILSSKKLLLSDSGFYLCAWSSMVANSGYEQYFGPGTRLTVT.